This T cell receptor beta chain was recovered during a study of OX40 agonist ivuxolimab in advanced cancers. Study in general: Clinicians treated patients with ivuxolimab, an agonistic anti-OX40 (CD134) antibody. Around 40% of patients had received prior checkpoint inhibitor therapy.

Of note for this clone: Its antigen is as yet unknown.

Overall study findings and caveats: Among the lowest peripheral clonal expansion occurred in 0.1-3.0 mg/kg partial responders.

V lost 5 bases to trimming and J lost 3 bases, with 16 bases between them. Germline-derived CDR1 and CDR2 are SGDLS and YYNGEE. The CDR3 is made up of 15 amino acids. No patient had autoimmune disease or received systemic immunosuppression. The assay was immunoSEQ multiplex PCR, and TCRdb's table has in-frame clones only and misses some. This table holds about 77,000 clones, around 86% found once. This TCR was sampled from an adult with an advanced solid tumor such as melanoma, head and neck, liver or kidney cancer. J is TRBJ2-3 and V is TRBV9, with D perhaps matching TRBD2 (5 bases). The sequences come from CD4+ or CD8+ T cells sorted from blood, collected in a trial of the OX40 agonist ivuxolimab. This chain's CDR3 is CASSKEGSKTDTQYF. CDR3 DNA: TGTGCCAGCAGTAAGGAAGGGAGCAAAACAGATACGCAGTATTTT.